This entry lists 20 T cell receptor beta chains sequenced from one sample in a study of OX40 agonist ivuxolimab in advanced cancers. Measured with immunoSEQ multiplex PCR; TCRdb has only the in-frame clones, and not every one. The sample yields 40,000 to 45,000 clones, 75% to 90% seen once. The sequences come from CD4+ or CD8+ T cells sorted from blood, collected in a trial of the OX40 agonist ivuxolimab. All receptors come from an adult with an advanced solid tumor such as melanoma, head and neck, liver or kidney cancer.

V gene TRBV30 combines with J gene TRBJ2-7; no reliable D call. The germline gives CDR1 GTSNPN, CDR2 SVGIG (reference sequence). The V end was cut by 2 bases, the J end by 4 bases, with 12 bases between. CDR3 length: 13 residues. The CDR3 is CAWSPSPGYEQYF. CDR3 DNA sequence: TGTGCCTGGAGTCCCTCGCCCGGATACGAGCAGTACTTC.

The J gene is TRBJ2-1, the V gene TRBV10-3; D ambiguous. The germline V gene encodes CDR1 ENHRY and CDR2 SYGVKD. V lost 6 bases and J lost 4, with 16 bases in between. The CDR3 is 15 amino acids. CDR3 amino acids: CAIRPRVAEYNEQFF. Here the CDR3 DNA reads TGTGCCATCAGACCCCGGGTAGCAGAGTACAATGAGCAGTTCTTC.

As DNA, the CDR3 is TGTGCCAGCAGCTTCAGGGGGCTAACCTACGAGCAGTACTTC. Translating it yields CASSFRGLTYEQYF. The V call is TRBV5-6, the J call TRBJ2-5, with 8 positions matching TRBD1. The end of the DNA is better explained by TRBJ2-7, so the J call may be wrong. The CDR3 spans 14 residues. The V gene's germline CDR1 is SGHDT and CDR2 YYEEEE.

J is TRBJ2-3 and V is TRBV19, with D unresolved. V was cut by 3 bases and J by 0 bases, with 10 bases left in between. The CDR3 sequence is 15 residues long. Germline CDR1 reads LNHDA; CDR2 reads SQIVND (reference sequence). The CDR3, as DNA: TGTGCCAGTAGTATCGGAAGTGGTAGCACAGATACGCAGTATTTT. Translated, it gives CASSIGSGSTDTQYF.

On this clone itself: Germline is not matched at one junction end, which may reflect a read error. The rearrangement uses TRBV7-7 and TRBJ2-5; 10 bases are a match to TRBD2. This CDR3 spans 16 amino acids. The germline V gene encodes CDR1 SSHAT and CDR2 FNYEAQ (reference sequence). The CDR3 DNA follows: TGTGCTAGCAGCTTAGGGGCTAGCGGGAGCGGAGAGACCCAGTACTTC. Amino acid sequence: CASSLGASGSGETQYF.

V and J are TRBV4-2 and TRBJ2-2, with D unresolved. The CDR3 has 16 residues. The ends were cut back, 0 bases at V and 3 bases at J, with 11 bases in the middle. Looked up from germline, CDR1 is LGHNA and CDR2 is YNFKEQ. The CDR3 sequence is CASSQEVTGHTGELFF. In DNA form, the CDR3 reads TGTGCCAGCAGCCAAGAGGTCACGGGCCACACCGGGGAGCTGTTTTTT.

The chain employs TRBV5-6 and TRBJ2-3; 9 nucleotides agree with TRBD1. The CDR3 extends over 16 amino acids. Germline values: CDR1 SGHDT, CDR2 YYEEEE. With 4 bases clipped from V and 1 base from J, the junction kept 7 bases outside the gene matches. The CDR3, as DNA: TGTGCCAGCAGCGTTCCACAGGGGGCGGGCACAGATACGCAGTATTTT. This codes for CASSVPQGAGTDTQYF.

The DNA of the CDR3 is TGTGCCAGCAGCTTATCGGACAGGGTGAATCAGCCCCAGCATTTT. The encoded protein is CASSLSDRVNQPQHF. The chain combines TRBV5-5 with TRBJ1-5; 8 nucleotides align to TRBD1. CDR3 size: 15 residues. The trim removed 2 bases at V and 4 bases at J, leaving 5 bases unmatched. CDR1 SGHKS and CDR2 YYEKEE come from the germline V gene (reference sequence).

The chain carries TRBV14 and TRBJ1-3; D gene ambiguous. Germline-derived CDR1 and CDR2 are SGHDN and FVKESK. The CDR3 is made up of 16 amino acids. V was cut by 0 bases and J by 4 bases, with 13 bases left in between. Written as DNA, the CDR3 is TGTGCCAGCAGCCAAGATATCGGGGTAACCGGAAACACCATATATTTT. Its protein is CASSQDIGVTGNTIYF.

The chain has TRBV7-9 and TRBJ2-7, with 9 bases that match TRBD1. Germline loops: CDR1 SEHNR, CDR2 FQNEAQ (reference sequence). J was trimmed by 6 bases and V by 6 bases; bases with no gene match: 18. The CDR3 is 17 amino acids. In nucleotides, the CDR3 is TGTGCCAGCAGTCCTCCTTTGCGGACAGGGGCCGTAGGCGAGCAGTACTTC. This encodes CASSPPLRTGAVGEQYF.

The sample holds one count of this clone. The chain has TRBV28 and TRBJ1-3; TRBD1 might be the D (6 bases). The CDR3 is 12 residues long. Germline CDR1 and CDR2: MDHEN and SYDVKM. The V and J ends lost 9 bases and 1 base respectively, with 7 bases between them. The CDR3 region is CASTGSGNTIYF. In DNA, the CDR3 is TGTGCCAGTACAGGGTCTGGAAACACCATATATTTT.

This sequence joins TRBV19 and TRBJ2-2, with TRBD2 identical over 15 bases. Germline V gene data show CDR1 as LNHDA and CDR2 as SQIVND (reference sequence). V lost 0 bases to trimming and J lost 4 bases; unmatched junction nucleotides: 6. The length of the CDR3 is 19 residues. The DNA of the CDR3 is TGTGCCAGTAGTATAGACTCGGGACTAGCGGGAGGAAGCACCGGGGAGCTGTTTTTT. Amino acid sequence: CASSIDSGLAGGSTGELFF.

J is TRBJ2-3 and V is TRBV6-1; D may be TRBD1 or TRBD2 (5 bases each). V shed 8 bases and J shed 4 bases, with 16 bases lying between them. Germline loops: CDR1 MNHNS, CDR2 SASEGT. The length of the CDR3 is 14 residues. The CDR3 DNA follows: TGTGCCAGCGGGGACGGGATACGCGCAGATACGCAGTATTTT. Residues: CASGDGIRADTQYF.

Only a few counts were recorded for this clone. This chain uses TRBV27 with TRBJ2-7; a possible D gene is TRBD1 (6 bases). Trimming pared 5 bases from V and 4 bases from J, leaving 18 bases between. Germline V gene sequence: CDR1 MNHEY, CDR2 SMNVEV (reference sequence). CDR3 length equals 15 residues. The CDR3 loop is CASSPRTFGTYEQYF. CDR3 coding DNA: TGTGCCAGCAGTCCCAGGACTTTCGGGACATACGAGCAGTACTTC.

V gene TRBV12-5 combines with J gene TRBJ2-2, with 13 bases identical to TRBD2. J was trimmed by 8 bases and V by 3 bases; bases with no gene match: 3. Germline CDR1 is LGHNT and CDR2 is FRNRAP. The length of the CDR3 is 15 residues. Here the CDR3 reads CASGFRGLAGGELFF. The CDR3 region has the DNA TGTGCTAGTGGTTTTCGGGGACTAGCGGGAGGGGAGCTGTTTTTT. Complete variable domain (other parts from reference TRBV12-5 and TRBJ2-2): DARVTQTPRHKVTEMGQEVTMRCQPILGHNTVFWYRQTMMQGLELLAYFRNRAPLDDSGMPKDRFSAEMPDATLATLKIQPSEPRDSAVYFCASGFRGLAGGELFFGEGSRLTVL.

The table lists this clone with a few counts. This chain connects TRBV15 to TRBJ1-2; the match to TRBD1 covers 8 bases. Germline V gene sequence: CDR1 LNHNV, CDR2 YYDKDF (reference sequence). The junction had 7 bases not matched to a gene; V was cut back by 6 bases and J by 4 bases. The length of the CDR3 is 14 residues. This chain's CDR3 is CATSTDRVSYGYTF. Written as DNA, the CDR3 is TGTGCCACCAGTACGGACAGGGTTTCCTATGGCTACACCTTC.

This sequence joins TRBV19 and TRBJ2-1; 8 bases fit TRBD1. Trimming took 1 base from V and 4 from J; bases not matched to a gene: 6. Per the germline V gene, CDR1 is LNHDA and CDR2 is SQIVND (reference sequence). This CDR3 comprises 16 residues. The CDR3 is CASSIGGTGGYNEQFF. The CDR3 bases are TGTGCCAGTAGTATAGGGGGAACAGGGGGATACAATGAGCAGTTCTTC. Complete variable domain (other parts from reference TRBV19 and TRBJ2-1): DGGITQSPKYLFRKEGQNVTLSCEQNLNHDAMYWYRQDPGQGLRLIYYSQIVNDFQKGDIAEGYSVSREKKESFPLTVTSAQKNPTAFYLCASSIGGTGGYNEQFFGPGTRLTVL.

Here the CDR3 reads CASTGGATGANVLTF. The CDR3 DNA follows: TGTGCCAGCACGGGGGGCGCAACTGGGGCCAACGTCCTGACTTTC. The chain couples TRBV28 to TRBJ2-6; D perhaps matches TRBD2 (7 bases). Trimming stripped 7 bases from V and 2 bases from J, with 12 bases between. The CDR3 runs 15 residues. Germline values: CDR1 MDHEN, CDR2 SYDVKM.

The chain links TRBV7-9 to TRBJ1-3; D gene uncertain. Trimming cost V 5 bases and J 1 base, with 12 bases left between them. Germline V gene sequence: CDR1 SEHNR, CDR2 FQNEAQ (reference sequence). This CDR3 comprises 15 residues. The CDR3 region has the DNA TGTGCCAGCAGCCCCTCCCGACAATCTGGAAACACCATATATTTT. It is translated as CASSPSRQSGNTIYF.

This clone has just one count. V and J are TRBV6-6 and TRBJ2-5; possible D gene TRBD2, 5 bases. Germline loops: CDR1 MNHNY, CDR2 SVGAGI (reference sequence). CDR3 length: 12 amino acids. Trimming removed 8 bases at V and 3 bases at J, with 10 bases between. CDR3 in DNA: TGTGCCAGCCGAGGGCAGAAAGAGACCCAGTACTTC. This translates into CASRGQKETQYF.